Listed below are T cell receptor beta chains from one sample, sequenced in a study of shared clonotypes between healthy human individuals. The method was immunoSEQ multiplex PCR; TCRdb's version includes in-frame clones alone and lacks a portion of them. The sample has 950,000 to 1,100,000 clones; about 76% are singletons. Sample: memory CD4+ T cells sorted from blood. All receptors come from a man aged 18 to 29 in good health. CDR3s include the opening cysteine and the closing phenylalanine or tryptophan. D genes are given only for firm matches. Part of the rows lack a size; the others show once, few, many or a class for expanded clones.

v_call	clone_size	d_call	j_call	cdr3_aa	cdr3_nt
TRBV9	.	.	TRBJ2-7	CASSVATLRVYEQYF	TGTGCCAGCAGCGTAGCTACTCTCAGGGTATACGAGCAGTACTTC
TRBV5-1	.	.	TRBJ2-5	CASSFGLGETQYF	TGCGCCAGCAGCTTTGGACTTGGAGAGACCCAGTACTTC
TRBV19	.	TRBD2	TRBJ2-3	CASSIWGLATDTQYF	TGTGCCAGTAGTATATGGGGACTAGCGACAGATACGCAGTATTTT
TRBV11-2	.	.	TRBJ2-7	CASSPEGGFSYEQYF	TGTGCCAGCAGCCCAGAGGGGGGCTTCTCCTACGAGCAGTACTTC
TRBV27	once	.	TRBJ1-5	CASSLPGGPQHF	TGTGCCAGCAGTTTACCCGGGGGGCCCCAGCATTTT
TRBV28	.	TRBD1	TRBJ1-1	CASGTGSMNTEAFF	TGTGCCAGCGGGACAGGAAGCATGAACACTGAAGCTTTCTTT
TRBV5-1	.	.	TRBJ2-2	CATAKVGQANTGELFF	TGCGCCACCGCCAAGGTTGGACAAGCGAACACCGGGGAGCTGTTTTTT
TRBV19	.	.	TRBJ1-6	CASSIRGLGDSPLHF	TGTGCCAGTAGTATAAGAGGGCTAGGGGATTCACCCCTCCACTTT
TRBV30	.	TRBD2	TRBJ2-5	CAWSVQTSGSLETQYF	TGTGCCTGGAGCGTCCAGACTAGCGGGAGTCTGGAGACCCAGTACTTC
TRBV7-2	.	.	TRBJ1-5	CASSLGPQQPQHF	TGTGCCAGCAGCTTAGGGCCCCAACAGCCCCAGCATTTT
TRBV9	.	.	TRBJ2-7	CASSERGWGDEQYF	TGTGCCAGCAGCGAGAGGGGTTGGGGCGATGAGCAGTACTTC
TRBV6-6	.	.	TRBJ2-7	CASSYSPRGAYEQYF	TGTGCCAGCAGTTACTCCCCGCGGGGAGCCTACGAGCAGTACTTC
TRBV11-2	.	.	TRBJ1-5	CASSLTFNQPQHF	TGTGCCAGCAGCTTAACTTTCAATCAGCCCCAGCATTTT
TRBV7-2	.	TRBD2	TRBJ2-2	CASSRGLPPGTGELFF	TGTGCCAGCAGCCGGGGACTACCCCCTGGGACCGGGGAGCTGTTTTTT
TRBV18	.	.	TRBJ2-7	CASSRGDSYEQYF	TGTGCCAGCTCACGCGGGGACAGCTACGAGCAGTACTTC